This passage covers 10 T cell receptor beta chains from one sample sequenced in a study of blood T cell repertoires in COVID-19. Assay: immunoSEQ multiplex PCR; the TCRdb copy retains only in-frame clones and omits some. The data hold roughly 230,000 clones, with approximately 91% observed a single time. Input material: peripheral blood. The receptors shown here come from a man aged 25-40 years with COVID-19, enrolled during active disease.

J is TRBJ1-6 and V is TRBV7-9; D possibly corresponds to TRBD1 (5 bases). The germline CDR1 and CDR2 sequences are SEHNR and FQNEAQ (reference sequence). V lost 4 bases, J lost 16 bases, and 20 bases lay in between. The CDR3 spans 14 residues. The CDR3 DNA is TGTGCCAGCAGCTCCCGGGACTCAAAAGGGTCTCTCCACTTT. It translates to CASSSRDSKGSLHF.

V is TRBV5-4 and J is TRBJ1-2; no reliable D call. This CDR3 region has 13 residues. Looked up from germline, CDR1 is SGHNT and CDR2 is YYREEE (reference sequence). Trimming left V 4 bases short and J 5 bases short, with 12 bases between. This CDR3 is CASSPGRDYGYTF. The CDR3 region has the DNA TGTGCCAGCAGCCCGGGAAGGGATTATGGCTACACCTTC.

This clone was observed a single time. The chain combines TRBV6-6 with TRBJ1-2; 9 nucleotides line up with TRBD1. Germline CDR1 is MNHNY and CDR2 is SVGAGI (reference sequence). V lost 5 bases to trimming and J lost 4 bases; unmatched junction nucleotides: 14. The CDR3 has 17 residues. CDR3 region: CASSRSRDRVGSYGYTF. The CDR3 nucleotides are TGTGCCAGCAGTCGGTCCCGGGACAGGGTCGGTAGCTATGGCTACACCTTC.

The V call is TRBV5-5, the J call TRBJ1-2, with unresolved D. Germline V gene data show CDR1 as SGHKS and CDR2 as YYEKEE (reference sequence). This CDR3 is 13 amino acids long. The ends were cut back, 0 bases at V and 8 bases at J, with 11 bases in the middle. In nucleotides, the CDR3 is TGTGCCAGCAGCTTGGGGGAGATCCGCGGCTACACCTTC. Protein product: CASSLGEIRGYTF.

J is TRBJ1-3 and V is TRBV18, with 8 bases that match TRBD1. Trimming removed 0 bases from V and 2 bases from J; junction bases left unmatched: 0. CDR1 and CDR2 from the germline V gene are KGHSH and LQKENI. This CDR3 has 15 residues. DNA for the CDR3: TGTGCCAGCTCACCACCGACAGGGGCTGGAAACACCATATATTTT. Translated: CASSPPTGAGNTIYF.

The chain recombines TRBV3-1 (or the pseudogene TRBV3-2) with TRBJ1-5, with 10 bases matching TRBD1. V lost 4 bases and J lost 0; bases outside the gene matches: 6. Germline-derived CDR1 and CDR2 are LGHDT and YNNKEL (reference sequence). The CDR3 has 17 amino acids. Written as DNA, the CDR3 is TGTGCCAGCAGCCTGGGGACAGGGGAAAATAGCAATCAGCCCCAGCATTTT. Its translation is CASSLGTGENSNQPQHF.

This clone appeared a single time. J is TRBJ2-2 and V is TRBV6-6; perhaps TRBD2 as D (5 bases). Trimming stripped 7 bases from V and 5 bases from J, with 17 bases between. Germline CDR1 and CDR2: MNHNY and SVGAGI (reference sequence). The CDR3 runs 15 residues. The CDR3: CASTRGNRGTGELFF. The CDR3, as DNA: TGTGCCAGCACCCGGGGAAACCGGGGAACCGGGGAGCTGTTTTTT.

J is TRBJ1-2 and V is TRBV5-4; perhaps TRBD1 as D (5 bases). Germline V gene lookup returns CDR1 SGHNT and CDR2 YYREEE (reference sequence). The CDR3 covers 13 residues. Trimming removed 3 bases from V and 3 bases from J, with 9 bases in between. The CDR3 is CASSSGGDYGYTF. The CDR3 nucleotides are TGTGCCAGCAGCTCGGGGGGGGACTATGGCTACACCTTC.

This sequence joins TRBV27 and TRBJ2-3; perhaps TRBD2 as D (7 bases). CDR1 MNHEY and CDR2 SMNVEV come from the germline V gene (reference sequence). V lost 5 bases and J 5 bases, leaving 23 bases between the germline ends. CDR3 length: 17 residues. As DNA, the CDR3 is TGTGCCAGCAGTCCCCTTTTTGAGGGGGGGCGGAGAGATACGCAGTATTTT. Protein sequence: CASSPLFEGGRRDTQYF.

The CDR3 DNA follows: TGTGCCAGCAGTTTACCCGGGGGGGCAACTAATGAAAAACTGTTTTTT. Its protein is CASSLPGGATNEKLFF. The chain employs TRBV28 and TRBJ1-4; D may be TRBD1 (5 bases). In germline, CDR1 is MDHEN, CDR2 SYDVKM. This CDR3 comprises 16 residues. The V end was cut by 2 bases, the J end by 0 bases, with 10 bases between. Drawing the rest from reference TRBV28 and TRBJ1-4, the complete variable domain is DVKVTQSSRYLVKRTGEKVFLECVQDMDHENMFWYRQDPGLGLRLIYFSYDVKMKEKGDIPEGYSVSREKKERFSLILESASTNQTSMYLCASSLPGGATNEKLFFGSGTQLSVL.